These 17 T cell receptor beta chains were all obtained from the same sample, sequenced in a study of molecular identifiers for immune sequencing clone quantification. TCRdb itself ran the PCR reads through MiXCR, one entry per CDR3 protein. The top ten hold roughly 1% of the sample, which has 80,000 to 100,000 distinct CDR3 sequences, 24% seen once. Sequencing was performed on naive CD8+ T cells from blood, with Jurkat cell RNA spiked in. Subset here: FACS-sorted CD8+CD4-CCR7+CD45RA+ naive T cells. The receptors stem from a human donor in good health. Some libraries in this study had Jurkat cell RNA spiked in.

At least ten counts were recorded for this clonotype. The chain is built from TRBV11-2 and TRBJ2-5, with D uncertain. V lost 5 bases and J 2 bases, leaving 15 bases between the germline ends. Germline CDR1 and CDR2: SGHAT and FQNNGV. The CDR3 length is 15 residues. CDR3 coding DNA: TGTGCCAGCAGCCCTGAAGGCTATTTACAAGAGACCCAGTACTTC. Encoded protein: CASSPEGYLQETQYF.

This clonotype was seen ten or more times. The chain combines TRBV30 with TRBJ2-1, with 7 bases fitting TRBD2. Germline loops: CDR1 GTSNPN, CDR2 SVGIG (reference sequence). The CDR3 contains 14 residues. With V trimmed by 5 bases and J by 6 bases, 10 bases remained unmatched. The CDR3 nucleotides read TGTGCCTGGGGCCGGACTAGTAGCTCCAATGAGCAGTTCTTC. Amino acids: CAWGRTSSSNEQFF.

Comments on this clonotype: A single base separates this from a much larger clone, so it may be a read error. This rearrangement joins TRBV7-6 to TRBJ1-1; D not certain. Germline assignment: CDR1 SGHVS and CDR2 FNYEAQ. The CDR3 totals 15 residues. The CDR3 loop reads CTSSLAPEQNTEAFF. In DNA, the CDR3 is TGTACCAGCAGCTTAGCCCCGGAGCAAAACACTGAAGCTTTCTTT.

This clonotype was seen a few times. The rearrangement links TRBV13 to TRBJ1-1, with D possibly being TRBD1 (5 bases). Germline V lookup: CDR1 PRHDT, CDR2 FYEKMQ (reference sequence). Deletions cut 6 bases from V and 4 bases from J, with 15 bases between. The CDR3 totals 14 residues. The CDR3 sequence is CASSPPGVVTEAFF. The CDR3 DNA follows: TGTGCCAGCAGTCCCCCGGGGGTGGTCACTGAAGCTTTCTTT.

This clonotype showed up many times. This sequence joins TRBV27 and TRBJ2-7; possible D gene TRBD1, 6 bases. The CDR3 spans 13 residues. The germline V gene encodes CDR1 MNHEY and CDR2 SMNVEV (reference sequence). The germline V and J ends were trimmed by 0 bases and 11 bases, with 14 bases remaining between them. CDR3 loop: CASSLSAGARKYF. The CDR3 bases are TGTGCCAGCAGTTTATCCGCAGGGGCTCGTAAGTACTTC.

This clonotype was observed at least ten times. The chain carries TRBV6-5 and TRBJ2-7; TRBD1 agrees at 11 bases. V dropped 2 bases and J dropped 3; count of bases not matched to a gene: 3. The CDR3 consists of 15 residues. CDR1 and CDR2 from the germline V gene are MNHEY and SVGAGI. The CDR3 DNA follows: TGTGCCAGCAGTTACCGGACAGGGGGCAACTACGAGCAGTACTTC. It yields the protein CASSYRTGGNYEQYF.

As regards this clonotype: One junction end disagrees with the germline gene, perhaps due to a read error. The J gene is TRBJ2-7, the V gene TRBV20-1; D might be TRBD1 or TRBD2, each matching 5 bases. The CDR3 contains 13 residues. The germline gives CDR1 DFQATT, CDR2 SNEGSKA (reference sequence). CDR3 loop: CRASWDPAYAQYF. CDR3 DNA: TGCCGTGCTAGTTGGGACCCCGCCTACGCGCAGTACTTC.

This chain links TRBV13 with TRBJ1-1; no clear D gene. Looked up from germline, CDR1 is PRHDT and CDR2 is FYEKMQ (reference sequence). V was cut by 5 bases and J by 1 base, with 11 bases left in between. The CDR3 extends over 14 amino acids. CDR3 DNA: TGTGCCAGCAGCCCAGGATCCGGGAACACTGAAGCTTTCTTT. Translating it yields CASSPGSGNTEAFF. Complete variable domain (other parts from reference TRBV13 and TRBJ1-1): AAGVIQSPRHLIKEKRETATLKCYPIPRHDTVYWYQQGPGQDPQFLISFYEKMQSDKGSIPDRFSAQQFSDYHSELNMSSLELGDSALYFCASSPGSGNTEAFFGQGTRLTVV.

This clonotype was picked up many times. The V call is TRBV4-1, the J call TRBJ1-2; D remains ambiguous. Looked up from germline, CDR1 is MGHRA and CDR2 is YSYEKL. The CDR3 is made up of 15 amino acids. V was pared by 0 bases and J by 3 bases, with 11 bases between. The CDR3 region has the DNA TGCGCCAGCAGCCAAGATCAGACGTGGGACTATGGCTACACCTTC. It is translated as CASSQDQTWDYGYTF.

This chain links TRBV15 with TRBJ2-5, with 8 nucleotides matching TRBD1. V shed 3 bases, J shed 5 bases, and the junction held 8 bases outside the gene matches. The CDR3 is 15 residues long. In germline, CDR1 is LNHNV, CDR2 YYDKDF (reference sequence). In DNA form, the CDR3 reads TGTGCCACCAGCAGCCCGGGACAGGACTCGGAGACCCAGTACTTC. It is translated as CATSSPGQDSETQYF.

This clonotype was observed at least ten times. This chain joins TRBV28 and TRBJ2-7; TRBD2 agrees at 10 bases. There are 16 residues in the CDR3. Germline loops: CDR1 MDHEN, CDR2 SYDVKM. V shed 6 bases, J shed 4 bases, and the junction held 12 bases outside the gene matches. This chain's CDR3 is CASSLTPGLAMYEQYF. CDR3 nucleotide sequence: TGTGCCAGCAGCCTCACGCCGGGACTAGCGATGTACGAGCAGTACTTC.

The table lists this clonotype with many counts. CDR3 sequence (DNA): TGTGCCAGCAGCTCCCGTGCTAATGAAAAACTGTTTTTT. Residues: CASSSRANEKLFF. This chain joins TRBV11-2 and TRBJ1-4; D not certain. V was shortened by 4 bases and J by 3 bases, with 6 bases between the two germline ends. CDR1 is SGHAT, CDR2 FQNNGV, per germline. The length of the CDR3 is 13 residues.

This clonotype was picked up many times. CDR3 in amino acids: CASSTAGEDTQYF. As DNA, the CDR3 is TGTGCCAGCAGTACAGCCGGCGAAGATACGCAGTATTTT. V usage is TRBV6-2 or TRBV6-3 and J usage is TRBJ2-3; D is undetermined. The CDR3 runs 13 residues. V was clipped by 5 bases and J by 5 bases, with 11 bases between them. Germline-derived CDR1 and CDR2 are MNHEY and SVGEGT.

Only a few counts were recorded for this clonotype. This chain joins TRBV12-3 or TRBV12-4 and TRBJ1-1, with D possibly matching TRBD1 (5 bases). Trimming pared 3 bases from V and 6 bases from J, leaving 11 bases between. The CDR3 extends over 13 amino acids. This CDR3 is CASSFVGHPEAFF. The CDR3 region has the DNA TGTGCCAGCAGTTTTGTGGGGCACCCTGAAGCTTTCTTT.

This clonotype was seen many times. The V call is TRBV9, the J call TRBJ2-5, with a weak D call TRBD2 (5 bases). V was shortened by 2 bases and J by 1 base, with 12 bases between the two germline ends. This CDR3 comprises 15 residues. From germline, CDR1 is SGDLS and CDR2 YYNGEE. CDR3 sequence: CASSVSQGSQETQYF. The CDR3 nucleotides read TGTGCCAGCAGCGTGTCCCAAGGGAGCCAAGAGACCCAGTACTTC. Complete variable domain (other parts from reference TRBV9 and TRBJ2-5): DSGVTQTPKHLITATGQRVTLRCSPRSGDLSVYWYQQSLDQGLQFLIQYYNGEERAKGNILERFSAQQFPDLHSELNLSSLELGDSALYFCASSVSQGSQETQYFGPGTRLLVL.

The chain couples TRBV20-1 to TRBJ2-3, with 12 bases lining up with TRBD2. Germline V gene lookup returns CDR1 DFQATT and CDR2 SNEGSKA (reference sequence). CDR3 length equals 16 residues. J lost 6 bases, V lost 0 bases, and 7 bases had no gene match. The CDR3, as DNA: TGCAGTGCTAGAGATTATCGCCTAGCGGGAGGGGATACGCAGTATTTT. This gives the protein CSARDYRLAGGDTQYF.

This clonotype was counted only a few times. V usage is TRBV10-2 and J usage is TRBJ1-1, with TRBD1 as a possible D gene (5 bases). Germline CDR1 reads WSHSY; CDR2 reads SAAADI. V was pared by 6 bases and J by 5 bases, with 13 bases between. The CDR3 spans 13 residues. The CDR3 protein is CASRIAGSTEAFF. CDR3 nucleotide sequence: TGCGCCAGCAGGATAGCAGGGTCGACTGAAGCTTTCTTT.